This T cell receptor beta chain was captured by sequencing in a study of shared clonotypes between healthy human individuals (dated by TCRdb to 2018 to 2021). Study-level background: A few men and two women, aged 18 to 49 years, made up the cohort. For each donor, CD4 naive and CD4 memory were each run on three plates, CD8 naive on two plates, and CD8 memory on one plate. To estimate repertoire size and how much clonotype sharing occurs between individuals, the study deeply sequenced the blood TCR repertoires of five healthy adults. To increase sequencing depth and limit assay-specific biases, different laboratories used diverse techniques to prepare libraries and sequence TCR repertoires. Per donor, leukapheresis produced somewhere between about 0.94 and 9.5 billion PBMCs.

CD8 naive samples consisted of CD45RO-negative cells that were positively selected for CCR7, yielding a CD45RA+CCR7+ population without TemRA cells. Healthy HIV-negative adults with no recently reported acute infections or vaccinations were included as donors. Only Caucasian adults living in Nashville, Tennessee, USA were represented among the donors. Blood was obtained by leukapheresis, after which PBMCs were separated by Ficoll-Histopaque density gradient centrifugation and cryopreserved in liquid nitrogen vapor phase. Analytical flow cytometry was used to check the purity and quantity of each magnetically sorted T cell population. Genomic DNA was isolated from every sorted fraction and measured by UV absorbance on a Nanodrop 2000c. TCR CDR3 regions were amplified from genomic DNA by multiplex PCR using the deep immunoSEQ assay. Extracted genomic DNA from each cell subset was spread evenly across all wells of several immunoSEQ 96-well plates, with each plate serving as a replicate. For sorted subsets, around 0.2 ug of genomic DNA, equivalent to 30,000 or so T cell genomes, went into each replicate PCR. The purified libraries were quantified using a Qubit 3.0 fluorometer, sized with a Bioanalyzer 2100, and then quantified again using the KAPA Library Quantification kit. Every immunoSEQ 96-well plate was sequenced on a separate single-read 150-cycle Illumina NextSeq 550 flow cell. The study's processing was this. The immunoSEQ output contained only junctional sequences without quality scores, so filtering could not match that applied to full-length reads. Sequences were annotated with PyIR, a Python wrapper for IgBLAST v1.9, and V/J genes and CDR3 were assigned using IMGT germline references. Reads with weak V/J assignments (E-value above 1e-6), missing CDR3, stop codons, out-of-frame junctions, or ambiguous translated residues were removed. V3J clonotypes were defined by identical inferred V gene, J gene, and CDR3 amino acid sequence. Percentage overlap between repertoires was computed as shared unique clonotypes divided by the size of the smaller repertoire. Three approaches were used to assess repertoire richness: RTK rarefaction, the Chao1 estimator, and Recon v2.1 estimates of unobserved clonotypes. Generation probabilities were computed with OLGA for all TCRbeta clonotypes obtained by the gDNA method from a few donors. TCRdb took over this immuneACCESS table, retaining in-frame rearrangements with V and J assigned. Such tables are incomplete; in checked studies, under half of the missing clones stem from an unresolved V gene, and the remainder is unexplained. The DNA gave D and trimming, while V, J and clone size come from that table. The sample yields about 2 million clones; less than 95% were counted once. More than 0.95% of the sample lies in the top ten.

The full study reports these points: The small number of donors limited the genetic and exposure-history diversity represented. Sampling was limited to blood, and TCR repertoires in tissue likely differ from TCR repertoires in blood. Across four donors, approximately 5% of naive CD4, 3.5% of naive CD8, 2.3% of memory CD4, and approximately 0.42% of memory CD8 clonotypes were shared. Rarefaction of sorted-subset datasets indicated incomplete sequencing despite the large sequencing depth. Naive subsets generally had larger estimated clonotype richness than memory subsets did. Pairwise subsampling led to the expectation that sequencing depth would affect the degree of clonotype sharing among donors. Compared with non-shared clonotypes, clonotypes shared by all four sorted-subset donors had higher generation probabilities.

The V end loses 7 bases and the J end loses 5 bases, and a stretch of 17 bases separates them. The CDR1 and CDR2 encoded by the germline V gene (reference sequence) are MNHEY and SMNVEV. From the cysteine up to the phenylalanine, the CDR3 has a length of 14 residues. Just the 42-base CDR3 DNA is kept, in frame starting at base 1. Comments on this clone: This clone's antigen is unknown. Nothing much larger sits one base from this clone, and base qualities are not available.

The source material was naive CD8+ T cells sorted from blood. What this sample's cell subset or site label stands for: CD45RA+CCR7+. The TCR comes from a man younger than 35 in good health. Rearrangement joined TRBV27 to TRBJ1-2; no D gene can be assigned with confidence. This receptor carries the CDR3 CASTDSTFLYGYTF. The sequenced DNA: TGTGCCAGCACAGATTCCACTTTCCTATATGGCTACACCTTC.